What follows are 10 T cell receptor beta chains derived from one specimen sequenced in a study of siplizumab effects on memory and regulatory T cells. Clones were sequenced by immunoSEQ multiplex PCR, and TCRdb holds only the in-frame ones, with some missing. The table lists more than 75,000 clones, roughly 96% of them singletons. The sample consisted of naive CD4+ T cells sorted from blood. The receptors originated from a human donor in good health.

To note about this clone: Germline is not matched at one junction end, which may reflect a read error. The rearrangement links TRBV4-1 to TRBJ1-2, with 10 bases matching TRBD1. Germline CDR1 reads MGHRA; CDR2 reads YSYEKL. There are 16 residues in the CDR3. Here the CDR3 reads CASSQGTGANNYGYTF. The CDR3, as DNA: TGCGCCAGCAGTCAAGGGACAGGGGCGAATAACTATGGCTACACCTTC.

Notes on this clone: In the same sample, other DNA sequences code for this CDR3. The chain couples TRBV5-1 to TRBJ2-3, with no clear D. The CDR3 consists of 14 residues. Between the trimmed V and J ends, which lost 0 bases and 2 bases, there was a span of 7 bases. The germline V gene has CDR1 SGHRS and CDR2 YFSETQ. This CDR3 is CASSLGDTTDTQYF. As DNA, the CDR3 is TGCGCCAGCAGCTTGGGGGATACCACAGATACGCAGTATTTT.

The V and J genes are TRBV21-1 and TRBJ1-2; no check of the table's D call, TRBD1, against the DNA was made. TRBV21-1 represents a pseudogene. The CDR3 totals 15 residues. The CDR3 sequence is CASSSPRTVHYGYTF. In nucleotides, the CDR3 is TGTGCCAGCAGCTCTCCACGGACAGTTCACTATGGCTACACCTTC.

This chain joins TRBV18 and TRBJ2-7; TRBD1 matches at 7 bases. V lost 3 bases to trimming and J lost 2 bases; unmatched junction nucleotides: 4. The length of the CDR3 is 14 residues. The germline gives CDR1 KGHSH, CDR2 LQKENI. The CDR3 nucleotides read TGTGCCAGCTCACCCACAGGGGCCCCCTACGAGCAGTACTTC. Amino acids: CASSPTGAPYEQYF.

This chain uses TRBV7-2 with TRBJ1-1; D is ambiguous. With 5 bases removed from V and 0 bases from J, the gap between germline ends came to 13 bases. Germline CDR1 reads SGHTA; CDR2 reads FQGNSA. The CDR3 is 15 amino acids. In DNA, the CDR3 is TGTGCCAGCAGCCCCGGGTCACTAATGAACACTGAAGCTTTCTTT. It codes for CASSPGSLMNTEAFF. The full variable domain, completed using reference TRBV7-2 and TRBJ1-1, is GAGVSQSPSNKVTEKGKDVELRCDPISGHTALYWYRQSLGQGLEFLIYFQGNSAPDKSGLPSDRFSAERTGGSVSTLTIQRTQQEDSAVYLCASSPGSLMNTEAFFGQGTRLTVV.

The chain joins TRBV4-3 to TRBJ1-4, with D perhaps matching TRBD1 (6 bases). In germline, CDR1 is LGHNA, CDR2 YSLEER. CDR3 length: 15 residues. Trimming left V 1 base short and J 6 bases short, with 12 bases between. CDR3 loop: CASSQARQVYEKLFF. The CDR3 coding sequence is TGCGCCAGCAGCCAAGCCCGACAGGTATATGAAAAACTGTTTTTT.

This chain joins TRBV4-1 and TRBJ1-1, with D perhaps TRBD1 (5 bases). The CDR3 sequence is 14 residues long. The V end was cut by 2 bases, the J end by 5 bases, with 12 bases between. Germline V CDR1 and CDR2: MGHRA, YSYEKL. CDR3 coding DNA: TGCGCCAGCAGCCAACAGGTCCGGGGGACTGAAGCTTTCTTT. This codes for CASSQQVRGTEAFF.

This clone appeared a single time. The chain has TRBV6-1 and TRBJ2-1; D is possibly TRBD1 (6 bases). The CDR3 covers 13 residues. The V and J ends lost 4 bases and 8 bases respectively, with 12 bases between them. Germline V gives CDR1 MNHNS, CDR2 SASEGT. CDR3 residues: CASSAHRVDEQFF. CDR3 DNA sequence: TGTGCCAGCAGTGCGCACAGGGTAGATGAGCAGTTCTTC.

The chain has TRBV6-1 and TRBJ1-5; maybe TRBD1 (5 bases). There are 18 residues in the CDR3. The V end was cut by 2 bases, the J end by 0 bases, with 17 bases between. Germline V gene sequence: CDR1 MNHNS, CDR2 SASEGT. CDR3 sequence (DNA): TGTGCCAGCAGTGAACCCCCCGGACGGGGCAATAGCAATCAGCCCCAGCATTTT. This translates into CASSEPPGRGNSNQPQHF.

V usage is TRBV28 and J usage is TRBJ1-6; D gene uncertain. CDR3 length: 14 residues. Germline assignment: CDR1 MDHEN and CDR2 SYDVKM. V lost 4 bases to trimming and J lost 11 bases, with 15 bases between them. In nucleotides, the CDR3 is TGTGCCAGCAGTTCCGTGACCGGGAGGGCACCCCTCCACTTT. Its protein product is CASSSVTGRAPLHF.